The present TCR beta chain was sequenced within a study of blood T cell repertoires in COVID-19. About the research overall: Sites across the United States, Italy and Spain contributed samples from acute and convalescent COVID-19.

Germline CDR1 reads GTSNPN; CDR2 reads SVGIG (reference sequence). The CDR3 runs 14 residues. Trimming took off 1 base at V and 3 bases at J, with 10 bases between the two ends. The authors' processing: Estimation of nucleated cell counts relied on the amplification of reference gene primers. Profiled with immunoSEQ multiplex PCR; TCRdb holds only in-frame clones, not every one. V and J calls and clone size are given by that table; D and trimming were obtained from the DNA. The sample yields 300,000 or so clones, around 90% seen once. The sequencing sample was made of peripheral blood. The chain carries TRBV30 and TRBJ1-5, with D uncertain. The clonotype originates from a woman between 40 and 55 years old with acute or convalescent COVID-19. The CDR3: CAWSASNLNQPQHF. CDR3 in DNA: TGTGCCTGGAGTGCGTCTAACCTCAATCAGCCCCAGCATTTT.